These T cell receptor beta chains were read from a single sample in a study of blood T cells in healthy people across ages. In TCRdb, the 5' RACE reads were re-called with MiXCR into one record per CDR3 protein. The sample consists of about 2 million distinct CDR3 sequences, 49% of them appearing once. Sequencing input: blood. The receptors here all came from a woman between 40 and 55 years old in good health. The CDR3 runs from the conserved cysteine through the conserved F or W. A D gene is named only where the DNA matches it firmly. Size is omitted from some rows. Given values are once, few, many or a class for expanded clones.

TRBV2	NA	NA	TRBJ2-1	TGTGCCAGCAGTGAACTGGGTGGGAGGAATGAGCAGTTCTTC	CASSELGGRNEQFF
TRBV28	few	TRBD1	TRBJ2-4	TGTGCCAGCAGTCTACCGGGACAGGGAAAGGAAGAGTACTTC	CASSLPGQGKEEYF
TRBV24-1	NA	NA	TRBJ1-2	TGTGCCACCAGTGGTCCGACAGTTAACTATGGCTACACCTTC	CATSGPTVNYGYTF
TRBV24-1	few	TRBD1	TRBJ1-2	TGTGCCACCAGTGACGGGGACAGGGGGAGGTATGGCTACACCTTC	CATSDGDRGRYGYTF
TRBV5-6	NA	NA	TRBJ2-1	TGTACCAGCAGCCCCGGGAGCTCCTACAATGAGCAGTTCTTC	CTSSPGSSYNEQFF
TRBV2	NA	NA	TRBJ2-5	TGTGCCAGCAGTGATTGGACCGCGAGGGGGACCCAGTACTTC	CASSDWTARGTQYF
TRBV18	NA	NA	TRBJ1-2	TGTGCCAGCTCACCACCGGTAACGGCAAACTATGGCTACACCTTC	CASSPPVTANYGYTF
TRBV4-1	NA	NA	TRBJ1-4	TGCGCCAGCAGCCAAGATCTACGGCCGGGACAGTTTTTT	CASSQDLRPGQFF
TRBV5-1	NA	NA	TRBJ2-5	TGCGCCAGCAGCTTGGGGCCGGGGGAGAAAGAGACCCAGTACTTC	CASSLGPGEKETQYF
TRBV6-1	NA	TRBD2	TRBJ2-1	TGTGCCAGCAGTCCCGAGACTAGCGGGGTAGGCTACAATGAGCAGTTCTTC	CASSPETSGVGYNEQFF
TRBV7-8	NA	NA	TRBJ1-5	TGTGCCAGCAGCTTGTGGGGAGGGATGGGTGGCAATCAGCCCCAGCATTTT	CASSLWGGMGGNQPQHF
TRBV29-1	NA	NA	TRBJ2-2	TGCAGCGTAGAGAACACCGGGGAGCTGTTTTTT	CSVENTGELFF
TRBV7-2	NA	NA	TRBJ2-4	TGTGCCAGCAGCTTAGGGACAGTTCTATCTATGGAGCAGTACTTC	CASSLGTVLSMEQYF
TRBV12-3/TRBV12-4	NA	NA	TRBJ2-5	TGTGCCAGCAGCCGTACCCAGACCCAAGAGACCCAGTACTTC	CASSRTQTQETQYF
TRBV27	NA	NA	TRBJ2-1	TGTGCCAGCAGTTTCAGAAGTAGGGCAGGGGTAAATGAGCAGTTCTTC	CASSFRSRAGVNEQFF
TRBV12-3/TRBV12-4	few	NA	TRBJ1-2	TGTGCCAGCAGTCGAGCCCCTAACTATGGCTACACCTTC	CASSRAPNYGYTF
TRBV7-2	many	TRBD1	TRBJ2-1	TGTGCCAGCAGACATCCCAGGGGGTTCTTAAATGAGCAGTTCTTC	CASRHPRGFLNEQFF
TRBV27	NA	NA	TRBJ2-1	TGTGCCAGCAGTTTACGGGGGGCCCATGAGCAGTTCTTC	CASSLRGAHEQFF
TRBV20-1	NA	TRBD2	TRBJ2-5	TGCAGTGCTTCTAGCGGGGTGTACCAAGAGACCCAGTACTTC	CSASSGVYQETQYF
TRBV28	NA	TRBD1	TRBJ2-1	TGTGCCAGCAGTGTACTGGGGACAGGGATTCGCAATGAGCAGTTCTTC	CASSVLGTGIRNEQFF
TRBV2	once	NA	TRBJ2-6	TGTGCCAGCATAACGGACCTGAGCTCTGGGGCCAACGTCCTGACTTTC	CASITDLSSGANVLTF
TRBV7-2	NA	TRBD2	TRBJ2-5	TGTGCCAGCAGCTTCTCAGCGGGGGGGCAGAAGACCCAGTACTTC	CASSFSAGGQKTQYF
TRBV6-5	few	TRBD1	TRBJ1-2	TGTGCCAGCAGTTCCCGACAGGGGTTTGGCTACACCTTC	CASSSRQGFGYTF
TRBV6-2/TRBV6-3	few	TRBD2	TRBJ2-1	TGTGCCAGCAGTTACGGAAGCGGGGGGGCCCGAGAGCAGTTCTTC	CASSYGSGGAREQFF
TRBV6-1	NA	NA	TRBJ1-1	TGTGCCAGCAGTGCGAGACACGGTGGGGCTGAAGCTTTCTTT	CASSARHGGAEAFF
TRBV4-3	NA	TRBD1	TRBJ1-4	TGCGCCAGCAGCCAAGATCGGATAGGGCAGGGGGCGCAGGAAAAACTGTTTTTT	CASSQDRIGQGAQEKLFF
TRBV5-1	NA	NA	TRBJ1-2	TGCGCCAGCAAGCCAGATCTTCCCGGTGGCTACACCTTC	CASKPDLPGGYTF
TRBV4-2	few	NA	TRBJ1-2	TGTGCCAGCAGCCGCAAGGGGGGTGATGGCTACACCTTC	CASSRKGGDGYTF
TRBV18	NA	TRBD2	TRBJ2-7	TGTGCCAGCTCACCCACTAGCGGGGTAAACGAGCAGTACTTC	CASSPTSGVNEQYF
TRBV7-2	NA	NA	TRBJ1-4	TGTGCCAGCAGCTTAGTCCCGACCGGGTCCGTAAATGAAAAACTGTTTTTT	CASSLVPTGSVNEKLFF
TRBV5-1	NA	NA	TRBJ1-1	TGCGCCAGCAGCTTGGGGGTTCGAGGGGCTGAAGCTTTCTTT	CASSLGVRGAEAFF
TRBV24-1	few	NA	TRBJ2-3	TGTGCCACCAGTGAGAAGACAGATACGCAGTATTTT	CATSEKTDTQYF
TRBV6-6	NA	TRBD2	TRBJ2-7	TGTGCCAGCAGGGGGGGACTAGCGGGGCCCTACGAGCAGTACTTC	CASRGGLAGPYEQYF
TRBV6-5	few	NA	TRBJ2-5	TGTGCCAGCAGTTACCGCCTAGCAGGAGAGCAGTACTTC	CASSYRLAGEQYF
TRBV6-5	NA	NA	TRBJ2-7	TGTGCCAGCAGCCCAACTAGCTTCTGGGGCGAGCAGTACTTC	CASSPTSFWGEQYF
TRBV7-8	NA	NA	TRBJ2-6	TGTGCCAGCAGCAAGCGACCGGGCCTCAGCTCTGGGGCCAACGTCCTGACTTTC	CASSKRPGLSSGANVLTF
TRBV18	NA	TRBD1	TRBJ1-5	TGTGCCAGCAGGATGGACAGGATCAATCAGCCCCAGCATTTT	CASRMDRINQPQHF
TRBV20-1	many	NA	TRBJ2-3	TGCAGTGCCCCATCTGGGGTGATAGATACGCAGTATTTT	CSAPSGVIDTQYF
TRBV7-2	few	NA	TRBJ2-5	TGTGCCAGCACCAAGGGGGTCGCAGAAGAGACCCAGTACTTC	CASTKGVAEETQYF
TRBV20-1	NA	TRBD1	TRBJ2-7	TGCAGTGCTAGAGATGTAGGGACAGGACTGCGCGAGCAGTACTTC	CSARDVGTGLREQYF
TRBV12-3/TRBV12-4	few	NA	TRBJ1-2	TGTGCCAGCAGGGGGACACCAGATGGCTACACCTTC	CASRGTPDGYTF
TRBV29-1	NA	NA	TRBJ2-1	TGCGGCGTTGATGCAGGGGTTTCCTACAATGAGCAGTTCTTC	CGVDAGVSYNEQFF
TRBV5-1	few	TRBD2	TRBJ2-1	TGCGCCAGCAGCCCCTCGGGACTAACCTACAATGAGCAGTTCTTC	CASSPSGLTYNEQFF
TRBV6-5	few	TRBD1	TRBJ1-2	TGTGCCAGCAGGACAGGGGGAGACTATGGCTACACCTTC	CASRTGGDYGYTF
TRBV27	NA	NA	TRBJ2-5	TGTACCAGCGCGGCGCATGGACCTCCCCCAGAGACCCAGTACTTC	CTSAAHGPPPETQYF
TRBV27	few	NA	TRBJ2-7	TGTGCCAGCAGTTTAGTGCGGGGTACTGATGAGCAGTACTTC	CASSLVRGTDEQYF
TRBV3-1	NA	TRBD2	TRBJ2-1	TGTGCCAGCAGCCAAGTGAATCTGGCGGGAGGCAGCTACAATGAGCAGTTCTTC	CASSQVNLAGGSYNEQFF
TRBV12-3/TRBV12-4	NA	TRBD2	TRBJ2-4	TGTGCCAGCAGCCTAGCGGGGGGCCAGGGAGAGACCCGGTACTTC	CASSLAGGQGETRYF
TRBV2	few	NA	TRBJ2-1	TGTGCCAGCAGTAAAGACAGAAACAATGAGCAGTTCTTC	CASSKDRNNEQFF
TRBV7-9	NA	TRBD1	TRBJ1-6	TGTGCCAGCAAAGACAGGGAAAATTCACCCCTCCACTTT	CASKDRENSPLHF